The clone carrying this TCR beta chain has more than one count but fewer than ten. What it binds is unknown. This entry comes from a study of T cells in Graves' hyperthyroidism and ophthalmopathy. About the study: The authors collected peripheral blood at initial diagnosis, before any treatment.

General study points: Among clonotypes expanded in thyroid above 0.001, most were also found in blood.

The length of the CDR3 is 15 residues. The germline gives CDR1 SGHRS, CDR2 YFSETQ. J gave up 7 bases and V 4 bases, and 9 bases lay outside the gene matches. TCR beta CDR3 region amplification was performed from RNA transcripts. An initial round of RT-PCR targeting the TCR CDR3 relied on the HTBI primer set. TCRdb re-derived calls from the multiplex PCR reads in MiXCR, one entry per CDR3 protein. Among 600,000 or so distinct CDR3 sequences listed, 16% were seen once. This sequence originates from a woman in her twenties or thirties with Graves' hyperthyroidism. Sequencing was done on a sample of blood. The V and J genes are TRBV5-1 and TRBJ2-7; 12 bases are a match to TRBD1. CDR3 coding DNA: TGCGCCAGCAGCACTGGGACAGGGGGCGTTAATGAGCAGTACTTC. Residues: CASSTGTGGVNEQYF.